A selection of T cell receptor beta chains follows, all from one sample in a study of blood T cells in healthy people across ages. MiXCR was run by TCRdb on the 5' RACE reads, yielding one entry per CDR3 protein. This sample has roughly 800,000 distinct CDR3 sequences, with roughly 50% found just once. Material for sequencing was blood. The origin of the receptors is a man aged 25 to 40 in good health. Each CDR3 is given without its conserved first and last residue.

V gene: TRBV14
J gene: TRBJ1-1
CDR3 protein: ASSLGQKLVGAF

V gene: TRBV6-2/TRBV6-3
J gene: TRBJ2-1
CDR3 protein: ASSPPGRESYNEQF

V gene: TRBV11-1
J gene: NA
CDR3 protein: ASSLAVGAGRVEQY

V gene: TRBV12-3/TRBV12-4
J gene: TRBJ2-3
CDR3 protein: ASSLHPDGDTQY

V gene: TRBV9
J gene: TRBJ2-1
CDR3 protein: ASSASSRLGLAGENEQF

V gene: TRBV20-1
J gene: TRBJ1-2
CDR3 protein: SAGRPGGYGYT

V gene: TRBV12-3/TRBV12-4
J gene: NA
CDR3 protein: ASSLGDSLYEQY

V gene: TRBV7-2
J gene: NA
CDR3 protein: ASSYGQGGTQY

V gene: TRBV28
J gene: TRBJ2-7
CDR3 protein: ASSRNRGPISYEQY

V gene: TRBV4-1
J gene: TRBJ1-4
CDR3 protein: ASSQTQGLGEKLF

V gene: TRBV12-5
J gene: NA
CDR3 protein: ASGEDYEQY

V gene: TRBV29-1
J gene: TRBJ2-3
CDR3 protein: SVTTGGADTQY

V gene: TRBV7-9
J gene: TRBJ2-5
CDR3 protein: ASSAGTAFQETQY